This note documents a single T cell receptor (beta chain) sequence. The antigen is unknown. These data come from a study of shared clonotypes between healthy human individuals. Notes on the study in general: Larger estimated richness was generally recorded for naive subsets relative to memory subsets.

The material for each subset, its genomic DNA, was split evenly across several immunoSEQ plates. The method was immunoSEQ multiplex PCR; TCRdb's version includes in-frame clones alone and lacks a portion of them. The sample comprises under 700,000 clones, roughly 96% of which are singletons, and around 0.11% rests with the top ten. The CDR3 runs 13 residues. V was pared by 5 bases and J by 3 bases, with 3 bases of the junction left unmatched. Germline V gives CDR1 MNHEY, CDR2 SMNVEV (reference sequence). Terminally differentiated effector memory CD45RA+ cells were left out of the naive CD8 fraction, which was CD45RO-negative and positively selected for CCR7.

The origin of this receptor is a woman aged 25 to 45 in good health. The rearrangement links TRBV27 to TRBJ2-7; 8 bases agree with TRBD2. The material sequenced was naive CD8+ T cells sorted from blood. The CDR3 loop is CASSVGTSYEQYF. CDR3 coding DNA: TGTGCCAGCAGTGTGGGGACTAGCTACGAGCAGTACTTC.